The 27 T cell receptor beta chains given below trace back to one sample, sequenced in a study of cytomegalovirus exposure and HLA in healthy donors. PCR was performed using 60 Vbeta and 13 Jbeta primers. Produced via immunoSEQ multiplex PCR; TCRdb's table is partial and in-frame only. The sample yields fewer than 150,000 clones, 80% seen once. Source material: PBMCs. The receptor set was obtained from a man aged 35-49 years in good health and CMV-seropositive.

The chain combines TRBV7-2 with TRBJ2-1; 11 bases agree with TRBD2. V lost 4 bases, J lost 10 bases, and 15 bases stayed unmatched. Germline V gives CDR1 SGHTA, CDR2 FQGNSA. The CDR3 runs to 17 residues. CDR3 sequence reads: CASSSSTSGGPFVEQFF. In nucleotides, the CDR3 is TGTGCCAGCAGCTCAAGTACTAGCGGGGGTCCTTTCGTAGAGCAGTTCTTC. Filled out from reference TRBV7-2 and TRBJ2-1, the complete variable domain reads GAGVSQSPSNKVTEKGKDVELRCDPISGHTALYWYRQSLGQGLEFLIYFQGNSAPDKSGLPSDRFSAERTGGSVSTLTIQRTQQEDSAVYLCASSSSTSGGPFVEQFFGPGTRLTVL.

This clone occurred a few times. The genes are TRBV7-9 and TRBJ2-2; the match to TRBD1 covers 9 bases. The germline CDR1 and CDR2 sequences are SEHNR and FQNEAQ (reference sequence). The V and J ends lost 4 bases and 6 bases, in that order; junction bases with no gene match: 6. The CDR3 extends over 15 amino acids. The CDR3 region has the DNA TGTGCCAGCAGCTCCGGACAGGGGTTTTCCGGGGAGCTGTTTTTT. Translating gives CASSSGQGFSGELFF.

The rearrangement uses TRBV2 and TRBJ2-6, with 11 nucleotides matching TRBD2. Trimming at V came to 7 bases and at J to 1 base, leaving 18 bases not matched to a gene. The CDR3 sequence is 21 residues long. Germline CDR1 SNHLY, CDR2 FYNNEI. The DNA of the CDR3 is TGTGCCAGCAAGAGAGGACTAGCGGGTCTTACGTATCAGTCTGGGGCCAACGTCCTGACTTTC. This translates into CASKRGLAGLTYQSGANVLTF.

The gene calls are TRBV9 and TRBJ2-1; 8 nucleotides line up with TRBD1. Germline-derived CDR1 and CDR2 are SGDLS and YYNGEE. The CDR3 runs 17 residues. With 4 bases clipped from V and 7 bases from J, the junction kept 16 bases outside the gene matches. CDR3 nucleotide sequence: TGTGCCAGCAGCAAACGATCGGGACAGGCCCGGGTAAATGAGCAGTTCTTC. This codes for CASSKRSGQARVNEQFF.

This CDR3 is CASSLELPLQEQFF. DNA of the CDR3: TGTGCCAGCAGCTTAGAGCTCCCGCTCCAGGAGCAGTTCTTC. The chain combines TRBV11-2 with TRBJ2-1; D is undetermined. The V gene's germline CDR1 is SGHAT and CDR2 FQNNGV. The germline V and J ends were trimmed by 0 bases and 10 bases, with 13 bases remaining between them. The CDR3 sequence is 14 residues long.

This chain uses TRBV2 with TRBJ2-3; TRBD2 matches at 9 bases. Germline CDR1 and CDR2: SNHLY and FYNNEI. The CDR3 runs 14 residues. V trimming: 6 bases; J trimming: 4 bases; junction bases outside the gene matches: 5. The CDR3 here is CASSDSGSADTQYF. DNA of the CDR3: TGTGCCAGCAGCGATAGCGGGAGCGCAGATACGCAGTATTTT.

The chain couples TRBV6-5 to TRBJ2-7, with 10 nucleotides matching TRBD1. The CDR3 has 15 amino acids. V lost 6 bases to trimming and J lost 4 bases; unmatched junction nucleotides: 9. CDR1 is MNHEY and CDR2 is SVGAGI in the germline V gene. As DNA, the CDR3 is TGTGCCAGCAGGACCGGGACAGGGGCCGGTTACGAGCAGTACTTC. It codes for CASRTGTGAGYEQYF.

The CDR3 region has the DNA TGTGCCAGCAGCACAAAGGGTACAGGGGTAATCTACGAGCAGTACTTC. Protein sequence: CASSTKGTGVIYEQYF. The chain couples TRBV21-1 to TRBJ2-7; the table's D call of TRBD1 was not tested on the DNA. TRBV21-1 is noted as a pseudogene. The CDR3 length is 16 residues.

Worth noting for this clone: An end of the junction does not agree with germline; a read error may underlie this. V gene TRBV29-1 combines with J gene TRBJ2-3, with 12 bases that match TRBD2. The CDR3 sequence is 13 residues long. Germline V lookup: CDR1 SQVTM, CDR2 ANQGSEA. Here the CDR3 reads CSVEDRQTSGSLF. Written as DNA, the CDR3 is TGCAGCGTTGAAGATCGCCAGACTAGCGGGAGTTTATTT.

The genes are TRBV6-5 and TRBJ1-1; the match to TRBD1 covers 7 bases. Germline CDR1 reads MNHEY; CDR2 reads SVGAGI. V was pared by 2 bases and J by 3 bases, with 9 bases of the junction left unmatched. The CDR3 sequence is 16 residues long. CDR3 region: CASSYQTGAGYTEAFF. Here the CDR3 DNA reads TGTGCCAGCAGTTACCAAACAGGGGCGGGGTACACTGAAGCTTTCTTT.

J is TRBJ2-2 and V is TRBV4-1; 9 bases map to TRBD2. This CDR3 is 16 amino acids long. Per germline, CDR1 MGHRA and CDR2 YSYEKL. The V gene end was trimmed by 1 base and the J gene end by 5 bases; junction bases not matched to a gene: 5. CDR3 DNA sequence: TGCGCCAGCAGCCAAGGGACTAGCGCTGATACCGGGGAGCTGTTTTTT. Residues: CASSQGTSADTGELFF.

In its sample, this clone was seen a few times. The rearrangement joins TRBV6-1 to TRBJ2-5, with TRBD2 matching over 9 bases. Germline V gives CDR1 MNHNS, CDR2 SASEGT. This CDR3 has 14 residues. Unmatched junction bases numbered 4, after V lost 6 bases and J lost 2 bases. CDR3 region: CASRAGGPQETQYF. In DNA, the CDR3 is TGTGCCAGCAGAGCGGGGGGACCTCAAGAGACCCAGTACTTC.

The chain couples TRBV9 to TRBJ2-1, with D uncertain. Germline loops: CDR1 SGDLS, CDR2 YYNGEE. The V gene lost 1 base and the J gene lost 0 bases, with 5 bases spanning the gap. This CDR3 has 14 amino acids. The CDR3 bases are TGTGCCAGCAGCGTATCTGTCTCCTACAATGAGCAGTTCTTC. Translation: CASSVSVSYNEQFF.

The rearrangement joins TRBV5-1 to TRBJ1-4; 9 bases are shared with TRBD1. V lost 0 bases to trimming and J lost 9 bases; unmatched junction nucleotides: 6. The CDR3 sequence is 15 residues long. Germline V gives CDR1 SGHRS, CDR2 YFSETQ. DNA of the CDR3: TGCGCCAGCAGCTTGGTCGTAGGACAGGGGAAAAAACTGTTTTTT. This translates into CASSLVVGQGKKLFF.

The CDR3 loop reads CASSRGEMNTEAFF. The CDR3, as DNA: TGCGCCAGCAGCCGGGGAGAAATGAACACTGAAGCTTTCTTT. V is TRBV4-1 and J is TRBJ1-1; no clear D gene. This CDR3 has 14 amino acids. V gave up 4 bases and J gave up 0 bases, with 9 bases separating them. The germline CDR1 and CDR2 sequences are MGHRA and YSYEKL.

The J gene is TRBJ1-1, the V gene TRBV29-1; D gene uncertain. In germline, CDR1 is SQVTM, CDR2 ANQGSEA. The V end was cut by 0 bases, the J end by 5 bases, with 13 bases between. The CDR3 length is 14 residues. The CDR3 spells CSVEDMNIGTEAFF. The CDR3 nucleotides read TGCAGCGTTGAAGATATGAACATCGGGACTGAAGCTTTCTTT.

This sequence joins TRBV4-1 and TRBJ1-1; 7 nucleotides line up with TRBD1. The CDR3 sequence is 16 residues long. Germline V CDR1 and CDR2: MGHRA, YSYEKL. The J segment lost 3 bases and the V segment lost 4 bases, leaving 11 bases of the junction unmatched. The CDR3 loop is CASSPLGQAADTEAFF. The CDR3 DNA sequence: TGCGCCAGCAGCCCCCTCGGACAGGCCGCTGACACTGAAGCTTTCTTT.

The V call is TRBV29-1, the J call TRBJ1-1; D call uncertain. This CDR3 spans 11 amino acids. Trimming took off 8 bases at V and 7 bases at J, with 14 bases between the two ends. The V gene's germline CDR1 is SQVTM and CDR2 ANQGSEA. The CDR3: CSPHAVGEAFF. The CDR3 nucleotides read TGCAGCCCACACGCGGTGGGTGAAGCTTTCTTT.

The chain uses TRBV27 and TRBJ2-7; 12 positions match TRBD2. After removal of 6 bases from V and 5 bases from J, the junction contained 5 bases not matched to a gene. Germline CDR1 is MNHEY and CDR2 is SMNVEV (reference sequence). This CDR3 is built from 14 residues. The chain's CDR3 is CASSPRLAGDEQYF. CDR3 nucleotides: TGTGCCAGCAGCCCACGACTAGCGGGAGACGAGCAGTACTTC.

This clone was observed a single time. The gene calls are TRBV13 and TRBJ1-3, with D perhaps matching TRBD1 (6 bases). CDR3 length: 12 residues. Germline V gene data show CDR1 as PRHDT and CDR2 as FYEKMQ (reference sequence). V gave up 3 bases and J gave up 10 bases, with 10 bases separating them. In nucleotides, the CDR3 is TGTGCCAGCAGCTTTGAGGGGGTTACCATATATTTT. It is translated as CASSFEGVTIYF.

J is TRBJ2-1 and V is TRBV5-4; TRBD1 matches at 7 bases. The CDR3 has 15 residues. With 0 bases clipped from V and 14 bases from J, the junction kept 14 bases outside the gene matches. Germline V CDR1 and CDR2: SGHNT, YYREEE (reference sequence). CDR3 nucleotide sequence: TGTGCCAGCAGCTTGGAGCTTTCCCCGGGGACAGAAAAGTTCTTC. As protein: CASSLELSPGTEKFF.

The V call is TRBV18, the J call TRBJ1-5; no clear D gene. The CDR3 loop spans 18 amino acids. Trimming left V 3 bases short and J 6 bases short, with 24 bases between. Germline V gene sequence: CDR1 KGHSH, CDR2 LQKENI. The CDR3 sequence is CASSPSQLDSPAIQPQHF. In nucleotides, the CDR3 is TGTGCCAGCTCACCGAGCCAGCTCGACTCACCCGCAATTCAGCCCCAGCATTTT.

The count of this clone is one. In DNA, the CDR3 is TGTGCCAGCAGTAAACAGGGCCCGGGGACTGAAGCTTTCTTT. Its translation is CASSKQGPGTEAFF. The chain recombines TRBV6-5 with TRBJ1-1, with D possibly being TRBD1 (6 bases). The CDR3 runs to 14 residues. Looked up from germline, CDR1 is MNHEY and CDR2 is SVGAGI. V lost 5 bases and J lost 5, with 15 bases in between.

The rearrangement joins TRBV9 to TRBJ1-2; 7 bases line up with TRBD1. Germline loops: CDR1 SGDLS, CDR2 YYNGEE. CDR3 size: 17 residues. V trimming: 4 bases; J trimming: 4 bases; junction bases outside the gene matches: 16. The CDR3 DNA sequence: TGTGCCAGCAGCTACCACTCTGGGACAGATTATTCCTATGGCTACACCTTC. Residues: CASSYHSGTDYSYGYTF.

This chain uses TRBV28 with TRBJ1-1; unclear D gene. The CDR3 is 12 residues long. Germline V gene data show CDR1 as MDHEN and CDR2 as SYDVKM. Trimming left V 7 bases short and J 6 bases short, with 12 bases between. The CDR3 here is CASNLRASEAFF. CDR3 DNA sequence: TGTGCCAGCAACTTGAGGGCCTCTGAAGCTTTCTTT.

The chain employs TRBV19 and TRBJ1-6, with unresolved D. V lost 2 bases, J lost 6 bases, and 8 bases lay in between. Looked up from germline, CDR1 is LNHDA and CDR2 is SQIVND (reference sequence). The CDR3 is 14 amino acids. The CDR3 here is CASSISSTNSPLHF. CDR3 in DNA: TGTGCCAGTAGTATAAGTAGTACTAATTCACCCCTCCACTTT.

In this sample, this clone turned up once. The chain employs TRBV29-1 and TRBJ2-1; 9 positions agree with TRBD2. The V gene end was trimmed by 3 bases and the J gene end by 1 base; junction bases not matched to a gene: 4. CDR1 is SQVTM, CDR2 ANQGSEA, per germline. The CDR3 is 15 amino acids. Here the CDR3 DNA reads TGCAGCGTTGACCCAGCGGGGGGTTCCTACAATGAGCAGTTCTTC. This encodes CSVDPAGGSYNEQFF.